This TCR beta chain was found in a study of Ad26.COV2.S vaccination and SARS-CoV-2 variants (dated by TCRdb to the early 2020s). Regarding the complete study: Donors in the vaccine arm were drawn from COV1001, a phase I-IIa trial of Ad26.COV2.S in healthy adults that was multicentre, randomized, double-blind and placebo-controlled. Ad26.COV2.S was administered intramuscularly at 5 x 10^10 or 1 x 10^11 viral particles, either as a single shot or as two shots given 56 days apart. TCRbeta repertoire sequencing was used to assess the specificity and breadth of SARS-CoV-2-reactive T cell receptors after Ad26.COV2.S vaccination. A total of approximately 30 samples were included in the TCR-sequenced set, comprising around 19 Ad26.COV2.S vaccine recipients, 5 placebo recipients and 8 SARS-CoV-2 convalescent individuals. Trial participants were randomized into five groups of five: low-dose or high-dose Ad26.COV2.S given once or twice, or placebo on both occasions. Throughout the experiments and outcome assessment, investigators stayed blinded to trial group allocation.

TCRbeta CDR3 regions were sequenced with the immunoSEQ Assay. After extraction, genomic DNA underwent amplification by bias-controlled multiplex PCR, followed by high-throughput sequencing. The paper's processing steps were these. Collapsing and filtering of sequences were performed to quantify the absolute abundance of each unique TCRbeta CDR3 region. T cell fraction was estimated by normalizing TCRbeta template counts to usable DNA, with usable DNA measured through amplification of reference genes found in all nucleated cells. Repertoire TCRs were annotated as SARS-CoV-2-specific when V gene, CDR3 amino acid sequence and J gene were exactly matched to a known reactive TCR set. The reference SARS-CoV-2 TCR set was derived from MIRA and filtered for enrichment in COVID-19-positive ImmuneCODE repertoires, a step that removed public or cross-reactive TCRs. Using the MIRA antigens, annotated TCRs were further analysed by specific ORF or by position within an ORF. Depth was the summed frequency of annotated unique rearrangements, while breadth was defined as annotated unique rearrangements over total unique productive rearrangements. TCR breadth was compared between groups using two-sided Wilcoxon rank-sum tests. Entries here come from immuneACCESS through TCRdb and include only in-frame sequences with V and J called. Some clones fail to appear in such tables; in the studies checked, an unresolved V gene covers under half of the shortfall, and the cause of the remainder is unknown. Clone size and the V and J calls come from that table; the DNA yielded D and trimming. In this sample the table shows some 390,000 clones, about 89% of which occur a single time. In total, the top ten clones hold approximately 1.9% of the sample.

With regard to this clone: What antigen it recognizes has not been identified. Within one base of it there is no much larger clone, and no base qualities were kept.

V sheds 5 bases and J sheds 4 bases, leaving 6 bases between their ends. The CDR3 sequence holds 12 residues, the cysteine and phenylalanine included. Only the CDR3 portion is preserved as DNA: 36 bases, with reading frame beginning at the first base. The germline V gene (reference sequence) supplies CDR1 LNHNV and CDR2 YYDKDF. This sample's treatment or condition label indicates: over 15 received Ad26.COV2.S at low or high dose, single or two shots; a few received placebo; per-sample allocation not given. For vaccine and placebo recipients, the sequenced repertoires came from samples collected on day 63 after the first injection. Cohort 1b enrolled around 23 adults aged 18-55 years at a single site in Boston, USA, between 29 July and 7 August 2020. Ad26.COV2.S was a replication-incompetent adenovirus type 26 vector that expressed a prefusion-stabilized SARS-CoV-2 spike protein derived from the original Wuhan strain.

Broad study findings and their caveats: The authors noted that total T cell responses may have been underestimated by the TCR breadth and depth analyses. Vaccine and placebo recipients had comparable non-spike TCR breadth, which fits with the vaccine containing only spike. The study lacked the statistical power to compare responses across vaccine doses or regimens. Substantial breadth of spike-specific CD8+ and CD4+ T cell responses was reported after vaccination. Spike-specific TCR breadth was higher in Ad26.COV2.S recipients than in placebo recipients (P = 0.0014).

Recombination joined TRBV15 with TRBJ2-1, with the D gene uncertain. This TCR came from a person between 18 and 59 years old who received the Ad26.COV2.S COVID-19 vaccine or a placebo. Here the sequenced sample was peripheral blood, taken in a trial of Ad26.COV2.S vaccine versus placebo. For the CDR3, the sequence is CATSGRYNEQFF. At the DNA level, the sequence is TGTGCCACCAGCGGACGTTACAATGAGCAGTTCTTC.